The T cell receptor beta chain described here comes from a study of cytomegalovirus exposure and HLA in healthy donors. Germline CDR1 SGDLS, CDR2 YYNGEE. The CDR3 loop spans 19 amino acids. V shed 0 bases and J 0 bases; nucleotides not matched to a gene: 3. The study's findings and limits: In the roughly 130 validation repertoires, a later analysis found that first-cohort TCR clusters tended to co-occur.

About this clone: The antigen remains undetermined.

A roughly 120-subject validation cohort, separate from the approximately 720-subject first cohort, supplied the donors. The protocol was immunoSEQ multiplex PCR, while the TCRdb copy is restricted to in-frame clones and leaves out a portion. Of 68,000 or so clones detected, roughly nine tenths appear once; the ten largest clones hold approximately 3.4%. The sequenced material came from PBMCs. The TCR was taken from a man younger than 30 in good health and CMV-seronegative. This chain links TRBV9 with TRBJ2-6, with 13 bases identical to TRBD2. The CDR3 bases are TGTGCCAGCAGCGTAGGACTAGCGGGAGGATACTCTGGGGCCAACGTCCTGACTTTC. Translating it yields CASSVGLAGGYSGANVLTF.